This T cell receptor (beta chain) was captured in a study of CD8 T cells in ankylosing spondylitis. The ends were cut back, 10 bases at V and 8 bases at J, with 17 bases in the middle. Germline assignment: CDR1 SNHLY and CDR2 FYNNEI. The CDR3 is 13 amino acids. Each TCR beta library was made by quantitative 5'-RACE that incorporated molecular barcodes. MiXCR, run by TCRdb on the 5' RACE reads, gives a single entry per CDR3 protein. The profile shows under 200,000 distinct CDR3 sequences, roughly 10% of them singletons. The receptor's source is a female donor with ankylosing spondylitis or in good health (not recorded which). V is TRBV2 and J is TRBJ2-2; D is tentatively TRBD1 or TRBD2 (5 bases each). Sequencing used blood, either unsorted or a sorted T cell fraction (not recorded which). CDR3 nucleotide sequence: TGTGCCACCCCCGGGACCCGACCGGGGGAGCTGTTTTTT. This codes for CATPGTRPGELFF.